The 28 T cell receptor beta chains below all came from one sample that was sequenced in a study of T cells in localized non-small cell lung cancer. TCRdb's table, derived via immunoSEQ multiplex PCR, lists solely in-frame clones and lacks some. In the table there are roughly 58,000 clones, 81% of which are singletons. Source: PBMCs, taken before any cancer treatment. Receptor source: a man between 40 and 75 years old with stage II lung adenocarcinoma.

CDR3 sequence (DNA): TGTGCCAGCAGTTACTCGAGACTAGGGGAGGGTGAGCAGTTCTTC. This gives the protein CASSYSRLGEGEQFF. The chain uses TRBV6-5 and TRBJ2-1; 7 bases match TRBD2. Per the germline V gene, CDR1 is MNHEY and CDR2 is SVGAGI. This CDR3 region has 15 residues. The junction had 8 bases not matched to a gene; V was cut back by 0 bases and J by 9 bases.

This clone was seen a single time. The V call is TRBV19, the J call TRBJ1-2; no reliable D call. This CDR3 is built from 13 residues. Between the trimmed V and J ends, which lost 3 bases and 7 bases, there was a span of 12 bases. Germline CDR1 is LNHDA and CDR2 is SQIVND (reference sequence). CDR3 sequence reads: CASSISVGGGYTF. The CDR3, as DNA: TGTGCCAGTAGTATCTCGGTCGGCGGTGGCTACACCTTC.

The chain recombines TRBV7-8 with TRBJ1-2; D might be TRBD1 (5 bases). V dropped 6 bases and J dropped 4 bases, with 18 bases sitting between them. CDR3 size: 15 residues. Germline V gene data show CDR1 as SGHVS and CDR2 as FQNEAQ. The CDR3 spells CASSVTMDNLYGYTF. In DNA, the CDR3 is TGTGCCAGCAGTGTAACGATGGACAATCTCTATGGCTACACCTTC. The whole variable domain, remainder taken from reference TRBV7-8 and TRBJ1-2, is GAGVSQSPRYKVAKRGQDVALRCDPISGHVSLFWYQQALGQGPEFLTYFQNEAQLDKSGLPSDRFFAERPEGSVSTLKIQRTQQEDSAVYLCASSVTMDNLYGYTFGSGTRLTVV.

This clone was recorded only once. This chain joins TRBV5-1 and TRBJ2-7, with D perhaps being TRBD1 or TRBD2 (5 bases each). V lost 0 bases to trimming and J lost 6 bases, with 13 bases between them. Per germline, CDR1 SGHRS and CDR2 YFSETQ. This CDR3 contains 14 residues. The CDR3 DNA sequence: TGCGCCAGCAGCTTGGTGGGGGATTCTAGCGAGCAGTACTTC. It specifies CASSLVGDSSEQYF.

The rearrangement joins TRBV29-1 to TRBJ2-5; D call uncertain. CDR3 length: 12 residues. Per germline, CDR1 SQVTM and CDR2 ANQGSEA. Trimming left V 8 bases short and J 0 bases short, with 10 bases between. The CDR3 sequence: CSSQQYQETQYF. CDR3 coding DNA: TGCAGCTCACAGCAGTACCAAGAGACCCAGTACTTC. Supplemented by reference TRBV29-1 and TRBJ2-5, the full variable domain reads SAVISQKPSRDICQRGTSLTIQCQVDSQVTMMFWYRQQPGQSLTLIATANQGSEATYESGFVIDKFPISRPNLTFSTLTVSNMSPEDSSIYLCSSQQYQETQYFGPGTRLLVL.

This rearrangement joins TRBV29-1 to TRBJ2-1; D could derive from TRBD1 or TRBD2 (5 bases each). The CDR3 extends over 13 amino acids. V was pared by 4 bases and J by 3 bases, with 10 bases between. Germline CDR1 and CDR2: SQVTM and ANQGSEA. CDR3 amino acids: CSVGGSSYNEQFF. CDR3 in DNA: TGCAGCGTTGGGGGGTCGAGCTACAATGAGCAGTTCTTC.

The genes are TRBV9 and TRBJ2-3; the D gene is possibly TRBD1 (5 bases). This CDR3 is built from 14 residues. The V end was cut by 1 base, the J end by 2 bases, with 8 bases between. Germline V gene lookup returns CDR1 SGDLS and CDR2 YYNGEE. This CDR3 is CASSVRQNTDTQYF. CDR3 nucleotide sequence: TGTGCCAGCAGCGTAAGACAGAACACAGATACGCAGTATTTT.

The sample holds one count of this clone. The V call is TRBV5-1, the J call TRBJ2-5; 7 bases line up with TRBD2. With 1 base clipped from V and 2 bases from J, the junction kept 5 bases outside the gene matches. Germline CDR1 and CDR2: SGHRS and YFSETQ. This CDR3 region has 15 residues. CDR3 in amino acids: CASSLLAGLQETQYF. CDR3 nucleotides: TGCGCCAGCAGCTTGTTAGCGGGCCTACAAGAGACCCAGTACTTC.

This clone is medium-sized in the sample. Other nucleotide sequences from this sample produce the same CDR3. This chain uses TRBV7-9 with TRBJ2-1, with D uncertain. The CDR3 runs 16 residues. The germline CDR1 and CDR2 sequences are SEHNR and FQNEAQ (reference sequence). The V end lost 0 bases, the J end lost 0 bases, and 9 bases lay between the germline ends. CDR3 coding DNA: TGTGCCAGCAGCTTAGCTGGTGGCCGCTCCTACAATGAGCAGTTCTTC. It specifies CASSLAGGRSYNEQFF. Full variable domain (rest looked up from reference TRBV7-9 and TRBJ2-1): DTGVSQNPRHKITKRGQNVTFRCDPISEHNRLYWYRQTLGQGPEFLTYFQNEAQLEKSRLLSDRFSAERPKGSFSTLEIQRTEQGDSAMYLCASSLAGGRSYNEQFFGPGTRLTVL.

The CDR3 coding sequence is TGTGCCAGCAGCTTAGGAACGGGGGGCGGCTATGGCTACACCTTC. This encodes CASSLGTGGGYGYTF. The chain carries TRBV7-9 and TRBJ1-2; TRBD1 is a possible D gene (6 bases). This CDR3 is 15 amino acids long. V lost 1 base to trimming and J lost 4 bases, with 13 bases between them. Germline V lookup: CDR1 SEHNR, CDR2 FQNEAQ (reference sequence).

This clone was counted once. This rearrangement joins TRBV7-2 to TRBJ2-1; D is possibly TRBD2 (6 bases). CDR1 and CDR2 from the germline V gene are SGHTA and FQGNSA. Trimming cost V 4 bases and J 4 bases, with 11 bases left between them. The CDR3 extends over 14 amino acids. The CDR3 here is CASSSWGEYNEQFF. CDR3 bases: TGTGCCAGCAGCTCTTGGGGGGAGTACAATGAGCAGTTCTTC.

The chain uses TRBV7-6 and TRBJ2-1, with 7 bases fitting TRBD2. This CDR3 spans 15 amino acids. Trimming took 8 bases from V and 0 from J; bases not matched to a gene: 7. The germline V gene has CDR1 SGHVS and CDR2 FNYEAQ. The CDR3 nucleotides read TGTGCCAGCCACCTCAAGCGGGACTCCTACAATGAGCAGTTCTTC. As protein: CASHLKRDSYNEQFF.

The CDR3 loop is CSVDRDSSMNTEAFF. CDR3 nucleotides: TGCAGCGTTGATAGGGACAGTTCCATGAACACTGAAGCTTTCTTT. This rearrangement joins TRBV29-1 to TRBJ1-1; 7 bases fit TRBD1. CDR1 and CDR2 from the germline V gene are SQVTM and ANQGSEA. V was clipped by 3 bases and J by 0 bases; unmatched bases: 7. The CDR3 is 15 amino acids.

The chain recombines TRBV18 with TRBJ2-2, with D possibly TRBD2 on 6 matching bases. Trimming removed 6 bases from V and 6 bases from J, with 20 bases in between. Germline V gene sequence: CDR1 KGHSH, CDR2 LQKENI. The CDR3 has 16 amino acids. The CDR3 sequence: CASSENAGTKPGELFF. CDR3 coding DNA: TGTGCCAGCTCCGAAAATGCGGGAACGAAACCCGGGGAGCTGTTTTTT.

This clone was seen repeatedly, ten times or more. This chain links TRBV4-1 with TRBJ1-5, with D perhaps matching TRBD1 (5 bases). V was trimmed by 6 bases and J by 4 bases, leaving 19 bases between them. The CDR3 length is 16 residues. Germline values: CDR1 MGHRA, CDR2 YSYEKL. CDR3 sequence reads: CASSRSYGTDNQPQHF. The CDR3 DNA reads TGCGCCAGCAGTCGCTCGTACGGGACGGATAATCAGCCCCAGCATTTT.

The CDR3 region is CASSSRDRAFQETQYF. The CDR3 DNA is TGTGCCAGCAGCTCCCGGGACAGGGCGTTTCAAGAGACCCAGTACTTC. V usage is TRBV11-2 and J usage is TRBJ2-5, with TRBD1 matching 9 bases. After removal of 4 bases from V and 2 bases from J, the junction contained 8 bases not matched to a gene. This CDR3 spans 16 amino acids. The germline CDR1 and CDR2 sequences are SGHAT and FQNNGV.

This chain links TRBV19 with TRBJ2-7; maybe TRBD2 (5 bases). Germline V gene data show CDR1 as LNHDA and CDR2 as SQIVND (reference sequence). V was clipped by 7 bases and J by 0 bases, with 19 bases between them. The CDR3 totals 16 residues. For the CDR3, the DNA is TGTGCCAGTAAATCGGGAATAGCGTCGAGCTCCTACGAGCAGTACTTC. Protein product: CASKSGIASSSYEQYF.

This chain connects TRBV5-8 to TRBJ2-7, with 7 bases matching TRBD1. Germline CDR1 is SGHTS and CDR2 is YDEGEE. The CDR3 contains 12 residues. V was clipped by 3 bases and J by 4 bases; unmatched bases: 1. Here the CDR3 DNA reads TGTGCCAGCAGCTCGGGACAGTACGAGCAGTACTTC. This codes for CASSSGQYEQYF.

V is TRBV5-1 and J is TRBJ1-1, with unresolved D. The CDR3 spans 13 residues. The ends were cut back, 4 bases at V and 4 bases at J, with 11 bases in the middle. Germline CDR1 is SGHRS and CDR2 is YFSETQ. CDR3 nucleotide sequence: TGCGCCAGCAGCCAACTTGGTAGCACTGAAGCTTTCTTT. Translated: CASSQLGSTEAFF.

The chain has TRBV7-2 and TRBJ2-5; 8 positions match TRBD2. V gave up 1 base and J gave up 1 base; unmatched junction bases: 5. CDR1 and CDR2 from the germline V gene are SGHTA and FQGNSA. This CDR3 contains 16 residues. The CDR3 DNA sequence: TGTGCCAGCAGCTTAGGGGGCGGGAGGCTCCAAGAGACCCAGTACTTC. Translation gives CASSLGGGRLQETQYF.

J is TRBJ1-1 and V is TRBV6-1; 8 bases are shared with TRBD1. The germline gives CDR1 MNHNS, CDR2 SASEGT. The CDR3 has 15 amino acids. V was clipped by 2 bases and J by 3 bases; unmatched bases: 5. CDR3 in DNA: TGTGCCAGCAGTGAAAGAACAGGGGGGTACACTGAAGCTTTCTTT. It translates to CASSERTGGYTEAFF.

The CDR3, as DNA: TGTGCCAGCAGCCAATTACCGCTCTCCTACAATGAGCAGTTCTTC. Translation gives CASSQLPLSYNEQFF. The J gene is TRBJ2-1, the V gene TRBV16; D remains ambiguous. This CDR3 spans 15 amino acids. Trimming shortened V by 1 base and J by 0 bases, and 7 bases separated the two germline ends. Germline V gene sequence: CDR1 KGHSY, CDR2 FQNENV.

The rearrangement joins TRBV7-9 to TRBJ2-7; the D gene is possibly TRBD1 (5 bases). The ends were cut back, 1 base at V and 7 bases at J, with 17 bases in the middle. CDR3 length equals 15 residues. CDR1 is SEHNR and CDR2 is FQNEAQ in the germline V gene (reference sequence). This CDR3 reads CASSLGNARAGEQYF. DNA for the CDR3: TGTGCCAGCAGCTTAGGAAATGCCAGGGCTGGAGAGCAGTACTTC.

The gene calls are TRBV27 and TRBJ2-2; no reliable D call. Germline values: CDR1 MNHEY, CDR2 SMNVEV (reference sequence). The CDR3 has 13 amino acids. V was shortened by 2 bases and J by 7 bases, with 8 bases between the two germline ends. The CDR3 region is CASSLSWSGELFF. CDR3 DNA sequence: TGTGCCAGCAGTTTAAGTTGGAGCGGGGAGCTGTTTTTT.

This clone was seen only once. The V call is TRBV6-5, the J call TRBJ1-2, with D hard to call. The CDR3 covers 13 residues. V dropped 6 bases and J dropped 2 bases, with 10 bases sitting between them. CDR1 is MNHEY, CDR2 SVGAGI, per germline. The CDR3 nucleotides read TGTGCCAGCAGAACAGTGGAGAACTATGGCTACACCTTC. It codes for CASRTVENYGYTF.

The chain combines TRBV19 with TRBJ1-2; TRBD1 agrees at 9 bases. This CDR3 has 14 amino acids. Looked up from germline, CDR1 is LNHDA and CDR2 is SQIVND (reference sequence). V lost 7 bases and J lost 4; bases outside the gene matches: 7. DNA of the CDR3: TGTGCCAGTAACGTGGGACAGGGTAGCTATGGCTACACCTTC. Translating it yields CASNVGQGSYGYTF.

Here the CDR3 DNA reads TGTGCCAGCAGCTTAGGAGGAGCCAAAAACATTCAGTACTTC. Translation: CASSLGGAKNIQYF. This sequence joins TRBV7-2 and TRBJ2-4; D gene ambiguous. The CDR3 length is 14 residues. Trimming shortened V by 1 base and J by 0 bases, and 4 bases separated the two germline ends. Germline V lookup: CDR1 SGHTA, CDR2 FQGNSA.

The J gene is TRBJ1-1, the V gene TRBV4-2; D is ambiguous. This CDR3 contains 14 residues. Germline CDR1 LGHNA, CDR2 YNFKEQ. Trimming stripped 3 bases from V and 8 bases from J, with 16 bases between. In DNA form, the CDR3 reads TGTGCCAGCAGCCAGGCTGCCGGGTTGTTGGAAGCTTTCTTT. Translation: CASSQAAGLLEAFF.